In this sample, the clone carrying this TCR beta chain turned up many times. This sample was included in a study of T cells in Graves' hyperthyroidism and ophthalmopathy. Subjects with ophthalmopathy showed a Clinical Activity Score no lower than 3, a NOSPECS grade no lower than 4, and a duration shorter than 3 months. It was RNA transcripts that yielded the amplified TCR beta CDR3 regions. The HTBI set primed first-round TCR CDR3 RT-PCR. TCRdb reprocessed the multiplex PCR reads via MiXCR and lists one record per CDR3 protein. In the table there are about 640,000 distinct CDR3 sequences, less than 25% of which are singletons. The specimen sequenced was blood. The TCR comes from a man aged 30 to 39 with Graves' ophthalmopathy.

This CDR3 is CASSSPRDWVYEQYF. CDR3 in DNA: TGTGCCAGCAGCTCCCCTCGGGACTGGGTCTATGAGCAGTACTTC. V is TRBV11-2 and J is TRBJ2-7; weak D call: TRBD2 (6 bases). The length of the CDR3 is 15 residues. Trimming cost V 4 bases and J 7 bases, with 20 bases left between them. Germline lookup yields CDR1 SGHAT and CDR2 FQNNGV.